The rows below give T cell receptor beta chains drawn from one sample of a study of blood T cell repertoires in COVID-19. Some clones are missing from TCRdb's copy, which holds only in-frame ones; the method was immunoSEQ multiplex PCR. The table records over 100,000 clones, roughly 84% of them present only once. The sample consisted of PBMCs or T cells enriched from blood (not recorded which). The receptors were sampled from a woman aged 25-40 years who had recovered from COVID-19. CDR3s include the opening cysteine and the closing phenylalanine or tryptophan. Each record gives: D gene, J gene, clone size, V gene, CDR3 length, CDR3 protein, CDR3 DNA. The D gene is left open where the match is weak. Where a row states a size, it is once, few, many or the class of an expanded clone; other rows omit it.

.	TRBJ1-5	.	TRBV19	14	CASSSYRVSQPQHF	TGTGCCAGTAGCAGTTACAGGGTCTCTCAGCCCCAGCATTTT
.	TRBJ1-2	.	TRBV4-3	13	CASSPGTNYGYTF	TGCGCCAGCAGCCCGGGGACTAACTATGGCTACACCTTC
.	TRBJ2-1	.	TRBV4-3	15	CASSQDLARQNEQFF	TGCGCCAGCAGCCAAGACCTAGCCCGGCAAAATGAGCAGTTCTTC
.	TRBJ2-1	.	TRBV7-9	14	CASSPQASHNEQFF	TGTGCCAGCAGCCCCCAGGCGTCTCACAATGAGCAGTTCTTC
.	TRBJ2-2	.	TRBV29-1	13	CSVGRSNSGELFF	TGCAGCGTTGGAAGGAGTAATAGCGGGGAGCTGTTTTTT
.	TRBJ2-5	.	TRBV6-5	13	CASSGSGQETQYF	TGTGCCAGCAGCGGTAGCGGCCAAGAGACCCAGTACTTC
TRBD1	TRBJ1-2	.	TRBV19	12	CASWDSFYGYTF	TGTGCCAGTTGGGACAGCTTCTATGGCTACACCTTC
.	TRBJ2-7	.	TRBV2	12	CAFQGRGYEQYF	TGTGCGTTCCAGGGAAGAGGCTACGAGCAGTACTTC
.	TRBJ2-5	.	TRBV5-1	18	CASSFQGSRWSQAETQYF	TGCGCCAGCAGCTTCCAGGGGAGTAGGTGGTCACAAGCCGAGACCCAGTACTTC
TRBD1	TRBJ2-1	.	TRBV5-1	17	CASSYLVGQGVLNEQFF	TGCGCCAGCAGCTACCTGGTGGGACAGGGGGTTTTGAATGAGCAGTTCTTC
TRBD1	TRBJ2-1	once	TRBV7-2	14	CASSFVTGSNEQFF	TGTGCCAGCAGCTTCGTGACAGGGTCCAATGAGCAGTTCTTC
TRBD2	TRBJ2-1	.	TRBV10-3	16	CAISDPGLAVNNEQFF	TGTGCCATCAGTGATCCGGGACTAGCTGTCAACAATGAGCAGTTCTTC
TRBD1	TRBJ1-1	.	TRBV2	13	CASSPQGDTEAFF	TGTGCCAGCAGCCCACAGGGGGACACTGAAGCTTTCTTT
TRBD1	TRBJ1-2	.	TRBV6-2/TRBV6-3	16	CASSYGTGSPWSGYTF	TGTGCCAGCAGTTACGGGACAGGGTCCCCTTGGAGTGGCTACACCTTC
TRBD1	TRBJ1-1	few	TRBV9	12	CASSSYRGEAFF	TGTGCCAGCAGCTCATACAGGGGTGAAGCTTTCTTT
.	TRBJ1-2	.	TRBV2	14	CASSYLKTNYGYTF	TGTGCCAGCAGCTACCTCAAGACTAACTATGGCTACACCTTC
TRBD2	TRBJ2-3	.	TRBV7-2	16	CASSLAQLAGTDTQYF	TGTGCCAGCAGCTTAGCCCAACTAGCGGGTACAGATACGCAGTATTTT
.	TRBJ1-1	.	TRBV30	17	CAWSGVRRHIARTEAFF	TGTGCCTGGAGTGGGGTGAGGCGGCATATAGCTCGCACTGAAGCTTTCTTT
TRBD2	TRBJ2-5	.	TRBV7-9	18	CASSLGGLAGGLQETQYF	TGTGCCAGCAGCTTAGGTGGACTAGCGGGAGGACTCCAAGAGACCCAGTACTTC
.	TRBJ1-1	.	TRBV30	12	CAWDDSNTEAFF	TGTGCCTGGGATGACAGTAACACTGAAGCTTTCTTT
.	TRBJ1-1	.	TRBV5-4	13	CASSLMAGTEAFF	TGTGCCAGCAGCTTGATGGCGGGGACTGAAGCTTTCTTT
.	TRBJ1-4	.	TRBV9	15	CASSVAGRDNEKLFF	TGTGCCAGCAGCGTTGCCGGCAGGGATAATGAAAAACTGTTTTTT